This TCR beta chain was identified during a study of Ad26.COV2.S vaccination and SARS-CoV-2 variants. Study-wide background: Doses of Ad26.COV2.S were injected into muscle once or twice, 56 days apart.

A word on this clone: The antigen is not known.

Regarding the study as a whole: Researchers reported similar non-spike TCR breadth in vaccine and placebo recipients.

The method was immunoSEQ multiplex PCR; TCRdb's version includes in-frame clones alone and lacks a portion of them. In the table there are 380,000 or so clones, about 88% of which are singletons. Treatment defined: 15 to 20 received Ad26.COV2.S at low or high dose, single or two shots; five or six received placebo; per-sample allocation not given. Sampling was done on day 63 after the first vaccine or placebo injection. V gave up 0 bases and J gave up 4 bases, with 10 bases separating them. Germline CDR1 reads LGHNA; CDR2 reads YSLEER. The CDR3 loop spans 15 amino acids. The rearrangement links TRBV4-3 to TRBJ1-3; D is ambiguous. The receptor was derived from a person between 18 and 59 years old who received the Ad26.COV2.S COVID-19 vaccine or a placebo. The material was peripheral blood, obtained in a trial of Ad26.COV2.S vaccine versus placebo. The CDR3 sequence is CASSQDLSPGNTIYF. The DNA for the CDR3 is TGCGCCAGCAGCCAAGATCTAAGCCCGGGAAACACCATATATTTT.